This TCR beta chain came from a study of T cell changes during pregnancy in multiple sclerosis. TCRdb keeps only in-frame clones here, not all; method: immunoSEQ multiplex PCR. The table has tens of thousands of clones, 92% seen once. J gave up 6 bases and V 6 bases, and 7 bases lay outside the gene matches. Looked up from germline, CDR1 is MNHEY and CDR2 is SMNVEV (reference sequence). This CDR3 comprises 15 residues. The TCR comes from a female donor with multiple sclerosis, enrolled in a pregnancy study. The chain is built from TRBV27 and TRBJ1-6; 8 positions agree with TRBD1. Here the sequenced sample was peripheral blood, taken before pregnancy. The CDR3 sequence: CASRLPTGVNSPLHF. The CDR3 coding sequence is TGTGCCAGCAGACTCCCGACAGGGGTTAATTCACCCCTCCACTTT.